This TCR beta chain was identified during a study of cytomegalovirus exposure and HLA in healthy donors. 13 Jbeta primers and 60 Vbeta primers were used for the PCR. Sequencing was performed with immunoSEQ multiplex PCR; in TCRdb, only in-frame clones are kept and a portion is missing. Of 60,000 to 70,000 clones in the sample, 75% were seen once. Germline loops: CDR1 SGHRS, CDR2 YFSETQ. The ends lost 4 bases at V and 3 bases at J; junction bases unmatched: 8. The CDR3 contains 15 residues. The sample holds a few counts of this clone. The chain is built from TRBV5-1 and TRBJ2-3; 7 bases align to TRBD1. Sequencing was performed on PBMCs. This TCR was sampled from a man aged 55 to 70 in good health and CMV-seropositive. DNA for the CDR3: TGCGCCAGCAGCATAAACGGACAGGTGACAGATACGCAGTATTTT. This encodes CASSINGQVTDTQYF.